The clone carrying this TCR beta chain was found a few times. Its antigen is as yet unknown. Healthy Caucasians supplied all donations. The sample originates from a study of identical twins. TCRdb re-called the 5' RACE reads through MiXCR, storing one row per CDR3 protein. The sample includes just over 450,000 distinct CDR3 sequences, 14% of them seen just once. Study findings and constraints: Memory repertoires lacked the insertion deficit that abundant cord blood beta clonotypes showed.

The same data also contributed to another study, on yellow fever vaccine responses in identical twins.

The sequence came from a woman under 30 in good health. Input material: CD4+ T cells sorted from blood.

The chain's CDR3 is CAISDGTGVWEQFF. The CDR3 nucleotides read TGTGCCATCAGTGACGGGACAGGGGTCTGGGAGCAGTTCTTC. V gene TRBV10-3 combines with J gene TRBJ2-1; 10 bases agree with TRBD1. The V and J ends lost 3 bases and 10 bases, in that order; junction bases with no gene match: 6. The germline V gene encodes CDR1 ENHRY and CDR2 SYGVKD. The CDR3 spans 14 residues.